This T cell receptor beta chain was recorded in a study of tumor-infiltrating lymphocytes in oesophageal squamous cell carcinoma. TCRdb redid the calling of the PCR reads with MiXCR, one entry per CDR3 protein. The sample gives fewer than 15,000 distinct CDR3 sequences, roughly 51% of which show up once; 36% is in the top ten. In regard to this clonotype: At one boundary the junction diverges from the germline segment, which might be a read error.

The CDR3 runs 15 residues. The germline gives CDR1 SGHNT, CDR2 YENEEA. This clonotype originated in a male donor with esophageal squamous cell carcinoma. Sequencing was carried out using esophageal tumor tissue. The chain combines TRBV11-3 with TRBJ2-1; possibly TRBD1 or TRBD2 for D (6 bases each). The CDR3 bases are TGTGCCAGCAGCTTAGGGGGGGCGGTGCAAGAGACCCAGTACTTT. Translating gives CASSLGGAVQETQYF.